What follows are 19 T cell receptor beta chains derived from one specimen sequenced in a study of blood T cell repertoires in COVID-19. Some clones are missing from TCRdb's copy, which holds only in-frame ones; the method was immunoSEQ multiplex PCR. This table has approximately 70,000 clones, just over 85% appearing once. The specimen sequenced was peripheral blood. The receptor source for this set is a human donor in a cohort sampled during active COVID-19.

The CDR3, as DNA: TGTGCCAGCAGTTCCGACAGGGGGTGGTATGGCTACACCTTC. It yields the protein CASSSDRGWYGYTF. The J gene is TRBJ1-2, the V gene TRBV28; TRBD1 matches at 9 bases. This CDR3 spans 14 amino acids. J was trimmed by 5 bases and V by 4 bases; bases with no gene match: 5. Germline V gene lookup returns CDR1 MDHEN and CDR2 SYDVKM.

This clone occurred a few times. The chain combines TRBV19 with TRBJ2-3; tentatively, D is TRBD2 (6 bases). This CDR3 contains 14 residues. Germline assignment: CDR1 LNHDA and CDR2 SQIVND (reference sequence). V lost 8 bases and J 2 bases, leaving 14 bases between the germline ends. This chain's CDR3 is CASGPRRDTDTQYF. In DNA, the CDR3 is TGTGCCAGTGGACCACGGAGGGACACAGATACGCAGTATTTT.

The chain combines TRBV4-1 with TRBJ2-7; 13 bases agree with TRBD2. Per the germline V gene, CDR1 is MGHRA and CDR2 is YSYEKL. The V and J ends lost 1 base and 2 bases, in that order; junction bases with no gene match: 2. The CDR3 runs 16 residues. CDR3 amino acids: CASSQGTSGGAYEQYF. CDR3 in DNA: TGCGCCAGCAGCCAAGGGACTAGCGGGGGAGCCTACGAGCAGTACTTC.

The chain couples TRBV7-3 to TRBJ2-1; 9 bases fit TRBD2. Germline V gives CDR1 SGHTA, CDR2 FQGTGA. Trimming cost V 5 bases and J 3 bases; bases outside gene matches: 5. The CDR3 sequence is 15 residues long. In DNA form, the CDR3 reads TGTGCCAGCAGCCTTAGCGGGGGTCACTACAATGAGCAGTTCTTC. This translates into CASSLSGGHYNEQFF.

DNA of the CDR3: TGTGCCAGCAGCCCTACTAGCGGGGTGCTCTCCTACAATGAGCAGTTCTTC. Translated, it gives CASSPTSGVLSYNEQFF. The chain is built from TRBV6-2 or TRBV6-3 and TRBJ2-1; 10 bases are a match to TRBD2. CDR1 is MNHEY, CDR2 SVGEGT, per germline. The CDR3 contains 17 residues. V lost 6 bases to trimming and J lost 0 bases; unmatched junction nucleotides: 8.

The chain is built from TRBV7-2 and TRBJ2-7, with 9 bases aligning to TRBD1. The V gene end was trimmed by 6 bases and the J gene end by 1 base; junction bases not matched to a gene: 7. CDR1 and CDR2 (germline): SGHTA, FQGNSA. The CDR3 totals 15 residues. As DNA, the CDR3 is TGTGCCAGCAGGGACAGGGGATTAGGGTCCTACGAGCAGTACTTC. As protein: CASRDRGLGSYEQYF.

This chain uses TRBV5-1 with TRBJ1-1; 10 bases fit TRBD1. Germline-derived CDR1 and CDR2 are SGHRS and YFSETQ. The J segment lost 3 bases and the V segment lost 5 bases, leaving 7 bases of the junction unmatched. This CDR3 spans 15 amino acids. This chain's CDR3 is CASRTGGISDTEAFF. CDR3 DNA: TGCGCCAGCAGGACAGGGGGCATATCGGACACTGAAGCTTTCTTT.

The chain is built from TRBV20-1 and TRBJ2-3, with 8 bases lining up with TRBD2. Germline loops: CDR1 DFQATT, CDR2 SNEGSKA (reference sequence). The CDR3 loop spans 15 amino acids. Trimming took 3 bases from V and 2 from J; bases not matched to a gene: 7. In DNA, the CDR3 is TGCAGTGCTAGTGTTAGCGGGGCCGCCACAGATACGCAGTATTTT. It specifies CSASVSGAATDTQYF.

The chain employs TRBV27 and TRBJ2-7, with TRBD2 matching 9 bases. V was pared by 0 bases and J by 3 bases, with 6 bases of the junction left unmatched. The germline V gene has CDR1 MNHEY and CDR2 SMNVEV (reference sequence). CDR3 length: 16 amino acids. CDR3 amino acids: CASSLSYLAGIYEQYF. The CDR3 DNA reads TGTGCCAGCAGTTTATCGTACCTAGCGGGGATCTACGAGCAGTACTTC.

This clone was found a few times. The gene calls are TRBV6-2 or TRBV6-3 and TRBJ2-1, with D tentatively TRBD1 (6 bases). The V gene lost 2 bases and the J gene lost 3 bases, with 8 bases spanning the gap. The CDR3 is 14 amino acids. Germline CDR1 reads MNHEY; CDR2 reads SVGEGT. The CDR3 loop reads CASSYEGDYNEQFF. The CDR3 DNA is TGTGCCAGCAGTTACGAGGGGGACTACAATGAGCAGTTCTTC.

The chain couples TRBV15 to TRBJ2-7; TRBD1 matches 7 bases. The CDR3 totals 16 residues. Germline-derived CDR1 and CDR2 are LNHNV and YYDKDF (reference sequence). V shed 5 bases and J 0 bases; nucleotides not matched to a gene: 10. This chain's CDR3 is CATSLDRDSSSYEQYF. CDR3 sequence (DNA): TGTGCCACCAGCCTCGACCGGGACAGTAGCTCCTACGAGCAGTACTTC.

CDR3 region: CASSLVVTGIAGELFF. CDR3 DNA sequence: TGTGCCAGCAGCTTAGTTGTGACAGGAATTGCCGGGGAGCTGTTTTTT. The genes are TRBV7-8 and TRBJ2-2; tentative D call: TRBD1 (6 bases). Looked up from germline, CDR1 is SGHVS and CDR2 is FQNEAQ. Trimming stripped 1 base from V and 6 bases from J, with 15 bases between. The CDR3 totals 16 residues.

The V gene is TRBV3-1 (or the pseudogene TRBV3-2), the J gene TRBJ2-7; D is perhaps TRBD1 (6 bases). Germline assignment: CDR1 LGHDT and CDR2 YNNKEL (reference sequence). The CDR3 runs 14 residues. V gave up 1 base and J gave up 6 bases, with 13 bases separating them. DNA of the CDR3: TGTGCCAGCAGCCAAGTTCAGGGGACGAGCGAGCAGTACTTC. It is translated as CASSQVQGTSEQYF.

CDR3 coding DNA: TGTGCCAGCAGCTCCCTTAGGGACAGGCACAATGAGCAGTTCTTC. It encodes CASSSLRDRHNEQFF. J is TRBJ2-1 and V is TRBV11-2, with TRBD1 identical over 8 bases. Germline loops: CDR1 SGHAT, CDR2 FQNNGV. This CDR3 has 15 residues. The J segment lost 5 bases and the V segment lost 4 bases, leaving 7 bases of the junction unmatched.

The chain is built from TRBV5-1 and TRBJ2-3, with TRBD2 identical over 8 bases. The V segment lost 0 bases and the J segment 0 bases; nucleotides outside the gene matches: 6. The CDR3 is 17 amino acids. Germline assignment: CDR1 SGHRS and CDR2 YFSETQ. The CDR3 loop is CASSLDPAGASTDTQYF. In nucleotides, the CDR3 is TGCGCCAGCAGCTTGGATCCAGCGGGGGCTAGCACAGATACGCAGTATTTT. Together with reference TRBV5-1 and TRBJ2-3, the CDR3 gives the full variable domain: KAGVTQTPRYLIKTRGQQVTLSCSPISGHRSVSWYQQTPGQGLQFLFEYFSETQRNKGNFPGRFSGRQFSNSRSEMNVSTLELGDSALYLCASSLDPAGASTDTQYFGPGTRLTVL.

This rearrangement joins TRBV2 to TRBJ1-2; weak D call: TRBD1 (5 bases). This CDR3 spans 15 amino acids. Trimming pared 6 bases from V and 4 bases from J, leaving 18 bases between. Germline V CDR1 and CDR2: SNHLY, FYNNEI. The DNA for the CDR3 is TGTGCCAGCAGCGAGAATCAGGGTATCAGCTATGGCTACACCTTC. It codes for CASSENQGISYGYTF.

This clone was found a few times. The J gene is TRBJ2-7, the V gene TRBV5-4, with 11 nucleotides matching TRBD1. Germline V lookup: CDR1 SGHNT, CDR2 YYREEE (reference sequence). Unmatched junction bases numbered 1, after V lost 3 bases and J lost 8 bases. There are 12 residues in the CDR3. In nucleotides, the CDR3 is TGTGCCAGCAGCTGGGACAGGGGGAAGCAGTACTTC. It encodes CASSWDRGKQYF.

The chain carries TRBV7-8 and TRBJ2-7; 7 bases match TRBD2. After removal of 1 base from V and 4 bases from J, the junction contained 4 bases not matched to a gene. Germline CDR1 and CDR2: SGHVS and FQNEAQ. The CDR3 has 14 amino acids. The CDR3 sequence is CASSLGGSAYEQYF. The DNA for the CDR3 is TGTGCCAGCAGCTTAGGCGGGAGCGCGTACGAGCAGTACTTC.

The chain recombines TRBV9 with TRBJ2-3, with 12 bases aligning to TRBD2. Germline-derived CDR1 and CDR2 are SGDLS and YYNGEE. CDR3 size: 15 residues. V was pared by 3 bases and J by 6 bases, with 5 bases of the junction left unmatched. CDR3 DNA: TGTGCCAGCAGCGCGGGGACTAGCGGGTTGGATACGCAGTATTTT. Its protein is CASSAGTSGLDTQYF.